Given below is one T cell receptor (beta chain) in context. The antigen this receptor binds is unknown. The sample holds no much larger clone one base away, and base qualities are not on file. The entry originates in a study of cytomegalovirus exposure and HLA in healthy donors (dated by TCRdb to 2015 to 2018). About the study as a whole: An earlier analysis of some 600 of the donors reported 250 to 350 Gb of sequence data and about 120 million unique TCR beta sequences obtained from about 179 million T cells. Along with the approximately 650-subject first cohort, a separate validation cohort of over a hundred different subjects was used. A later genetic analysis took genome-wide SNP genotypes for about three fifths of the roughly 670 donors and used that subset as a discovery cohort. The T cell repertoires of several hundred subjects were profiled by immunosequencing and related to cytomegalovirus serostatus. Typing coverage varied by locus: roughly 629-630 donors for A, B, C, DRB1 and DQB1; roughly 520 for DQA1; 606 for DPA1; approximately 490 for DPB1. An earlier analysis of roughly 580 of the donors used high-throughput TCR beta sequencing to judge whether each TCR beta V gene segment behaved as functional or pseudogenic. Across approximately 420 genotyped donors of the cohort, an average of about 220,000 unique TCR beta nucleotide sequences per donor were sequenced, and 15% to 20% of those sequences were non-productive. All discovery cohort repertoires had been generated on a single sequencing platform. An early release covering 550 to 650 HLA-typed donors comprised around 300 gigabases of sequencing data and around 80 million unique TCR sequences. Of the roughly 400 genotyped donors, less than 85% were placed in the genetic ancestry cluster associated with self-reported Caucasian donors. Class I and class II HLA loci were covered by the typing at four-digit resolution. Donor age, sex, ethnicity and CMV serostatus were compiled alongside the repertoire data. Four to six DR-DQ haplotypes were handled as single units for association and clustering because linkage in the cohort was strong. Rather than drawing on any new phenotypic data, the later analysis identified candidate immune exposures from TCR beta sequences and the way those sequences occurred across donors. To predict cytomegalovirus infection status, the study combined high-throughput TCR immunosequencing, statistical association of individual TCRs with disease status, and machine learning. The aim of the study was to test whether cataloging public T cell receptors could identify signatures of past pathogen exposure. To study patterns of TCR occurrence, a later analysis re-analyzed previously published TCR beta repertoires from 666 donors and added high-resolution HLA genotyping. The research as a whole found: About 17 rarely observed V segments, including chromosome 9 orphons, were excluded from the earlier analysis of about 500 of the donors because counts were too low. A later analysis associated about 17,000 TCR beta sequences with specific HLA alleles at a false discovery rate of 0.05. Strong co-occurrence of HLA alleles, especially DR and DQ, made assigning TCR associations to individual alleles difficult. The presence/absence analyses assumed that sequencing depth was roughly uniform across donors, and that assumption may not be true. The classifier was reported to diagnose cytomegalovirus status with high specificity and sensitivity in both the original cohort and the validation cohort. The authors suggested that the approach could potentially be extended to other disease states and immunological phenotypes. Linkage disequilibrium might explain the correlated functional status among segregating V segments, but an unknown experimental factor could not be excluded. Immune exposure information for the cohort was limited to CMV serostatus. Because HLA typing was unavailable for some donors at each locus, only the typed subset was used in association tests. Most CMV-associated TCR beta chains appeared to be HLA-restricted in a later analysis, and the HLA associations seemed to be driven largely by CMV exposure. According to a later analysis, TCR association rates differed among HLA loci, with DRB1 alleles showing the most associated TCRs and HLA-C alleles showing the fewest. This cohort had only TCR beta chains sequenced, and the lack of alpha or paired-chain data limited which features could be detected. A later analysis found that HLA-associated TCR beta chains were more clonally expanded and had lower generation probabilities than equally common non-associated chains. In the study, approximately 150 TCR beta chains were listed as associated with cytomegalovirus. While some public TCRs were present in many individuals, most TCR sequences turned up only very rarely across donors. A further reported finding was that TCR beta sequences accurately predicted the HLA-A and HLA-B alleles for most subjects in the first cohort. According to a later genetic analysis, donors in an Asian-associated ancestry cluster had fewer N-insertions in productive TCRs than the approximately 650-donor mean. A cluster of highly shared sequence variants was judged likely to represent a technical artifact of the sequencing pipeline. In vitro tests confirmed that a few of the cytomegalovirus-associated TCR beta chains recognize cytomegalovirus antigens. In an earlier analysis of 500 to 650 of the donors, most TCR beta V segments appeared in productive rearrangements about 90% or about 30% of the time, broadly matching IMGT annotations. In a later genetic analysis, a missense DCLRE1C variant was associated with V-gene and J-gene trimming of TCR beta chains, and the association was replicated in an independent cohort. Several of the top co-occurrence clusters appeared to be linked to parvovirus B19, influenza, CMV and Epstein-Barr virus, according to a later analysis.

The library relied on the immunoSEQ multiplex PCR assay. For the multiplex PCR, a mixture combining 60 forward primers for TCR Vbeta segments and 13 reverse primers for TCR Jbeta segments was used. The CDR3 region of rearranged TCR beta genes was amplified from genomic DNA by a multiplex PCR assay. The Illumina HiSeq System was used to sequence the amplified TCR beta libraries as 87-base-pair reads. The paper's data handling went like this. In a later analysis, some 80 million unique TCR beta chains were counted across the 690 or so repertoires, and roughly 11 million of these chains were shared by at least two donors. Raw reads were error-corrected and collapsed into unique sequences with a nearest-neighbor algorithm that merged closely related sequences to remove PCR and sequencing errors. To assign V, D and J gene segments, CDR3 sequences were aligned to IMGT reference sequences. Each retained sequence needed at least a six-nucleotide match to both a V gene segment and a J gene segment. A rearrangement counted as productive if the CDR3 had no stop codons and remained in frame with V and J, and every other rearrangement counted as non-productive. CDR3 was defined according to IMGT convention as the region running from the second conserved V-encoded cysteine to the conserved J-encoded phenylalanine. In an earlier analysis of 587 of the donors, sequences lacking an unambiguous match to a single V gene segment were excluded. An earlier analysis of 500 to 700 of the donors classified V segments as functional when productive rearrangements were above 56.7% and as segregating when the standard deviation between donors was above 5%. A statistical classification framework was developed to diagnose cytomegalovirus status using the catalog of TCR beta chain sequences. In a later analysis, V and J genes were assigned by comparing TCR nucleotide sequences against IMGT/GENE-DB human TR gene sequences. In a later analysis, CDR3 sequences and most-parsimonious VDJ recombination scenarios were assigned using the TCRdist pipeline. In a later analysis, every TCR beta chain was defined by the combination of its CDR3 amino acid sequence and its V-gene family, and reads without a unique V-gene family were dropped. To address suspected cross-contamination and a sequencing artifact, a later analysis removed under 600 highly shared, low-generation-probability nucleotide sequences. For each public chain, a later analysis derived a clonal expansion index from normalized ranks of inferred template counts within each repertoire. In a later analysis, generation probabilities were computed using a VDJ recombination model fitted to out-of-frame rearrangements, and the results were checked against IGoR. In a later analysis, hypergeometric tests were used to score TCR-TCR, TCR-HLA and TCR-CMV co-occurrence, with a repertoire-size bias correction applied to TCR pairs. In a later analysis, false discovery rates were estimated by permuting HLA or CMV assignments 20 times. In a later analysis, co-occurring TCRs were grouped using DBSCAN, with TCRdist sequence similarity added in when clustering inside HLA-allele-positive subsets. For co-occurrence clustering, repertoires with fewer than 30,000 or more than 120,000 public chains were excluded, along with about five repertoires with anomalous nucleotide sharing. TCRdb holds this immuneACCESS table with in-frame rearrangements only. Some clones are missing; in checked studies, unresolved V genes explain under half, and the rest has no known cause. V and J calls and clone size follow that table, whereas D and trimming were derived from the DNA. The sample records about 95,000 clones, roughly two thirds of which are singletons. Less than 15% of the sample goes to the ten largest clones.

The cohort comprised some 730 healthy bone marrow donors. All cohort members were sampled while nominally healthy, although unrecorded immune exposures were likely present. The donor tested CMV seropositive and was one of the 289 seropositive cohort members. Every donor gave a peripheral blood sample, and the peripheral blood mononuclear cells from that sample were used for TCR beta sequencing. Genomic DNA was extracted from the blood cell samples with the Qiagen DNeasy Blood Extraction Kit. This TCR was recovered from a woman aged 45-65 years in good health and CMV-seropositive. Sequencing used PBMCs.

The sequence in DNA is TGTGCCAGCAGTAGGGGGGGAGGGCCCCCCTACGAGCAGTACTTC. This yields the protein CASSRGGGPPYEQYF. The rearrangement joined TRBV28 to TRBJ2-7; possibly the D gene is TRBD2, per 7 matching bases. Trimming costs V 5 bases and J 2 bases, and their ends lie 16 bases apart. Including the terminal cysteine and phenylalanine, the CDR3 comprises 15 residues. CDR3 DNA is the only sequence kept; it has 45 bases, read in frame from the first base. Via the germline V gene, CDR1 is MDHEN and CDR2 SYDVKM.